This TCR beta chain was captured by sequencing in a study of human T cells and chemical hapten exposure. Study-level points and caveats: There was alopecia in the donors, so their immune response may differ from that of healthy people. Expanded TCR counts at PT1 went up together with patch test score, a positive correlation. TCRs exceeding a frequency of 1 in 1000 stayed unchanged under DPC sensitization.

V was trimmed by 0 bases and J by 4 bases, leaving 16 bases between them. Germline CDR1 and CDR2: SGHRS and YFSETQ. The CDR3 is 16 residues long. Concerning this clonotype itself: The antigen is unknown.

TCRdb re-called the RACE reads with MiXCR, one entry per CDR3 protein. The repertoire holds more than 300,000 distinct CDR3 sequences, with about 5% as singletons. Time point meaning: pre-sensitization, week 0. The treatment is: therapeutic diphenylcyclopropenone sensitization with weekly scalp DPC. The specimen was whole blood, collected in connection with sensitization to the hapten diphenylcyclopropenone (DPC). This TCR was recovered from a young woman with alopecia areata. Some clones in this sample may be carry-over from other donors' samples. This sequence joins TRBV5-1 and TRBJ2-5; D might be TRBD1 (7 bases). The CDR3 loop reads CASSLGLGQEGETQYF. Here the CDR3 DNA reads TGCGCCAGCAGCTTGGGACTCGGACAGGAGGGAGAGACCCAGTACTTC.